This T cell receptor beta chain is drawn from a study of CD8 T cells in ankylosing spondylitis. The study's findings and limits: A TCR beta motif of 8 or 9 highly homologous variants appeared characteristic of ankylosing spondylitis blood. Several of the motif variants were reported before in synovial fluid and blood from reactive arthritis.

Making use of molecular barcodes, quantitative 5'-RACE generated TCR beta libraries. TCRdb reprocessed the 5' RACE reads via MiXCR and lists one record per CDR3 protein. The sample holds about 540,000 distinct CDR3 sequences, more than 9.5% seen once. The table lists this clonotype with a few counts. Its target is unknown. The CDR3 length is 18 residues. Unmatched junction bases numbered 7, after V lost 1 base and J lost 1 base. Germline V CDR1 and CDR2: SQVTM, ANQGSEA. The sample consisted of blood, either unsorted or a sorted T cell fraction (not recorded which). This chain uses TRBV29-1 with TRBJ2-3, with 14 bases identical to TRBD2. The clonotype was recovered from a male donor with ankylosing spondylitis. This CDR3 is CSVEGRTSGRWGTDTQYF. The CDR3, as DNA: TGCAGCGTTGAAGGGCGGACTAGCGGGAGGTGGGGCACAGATACGCAGTATTTT.